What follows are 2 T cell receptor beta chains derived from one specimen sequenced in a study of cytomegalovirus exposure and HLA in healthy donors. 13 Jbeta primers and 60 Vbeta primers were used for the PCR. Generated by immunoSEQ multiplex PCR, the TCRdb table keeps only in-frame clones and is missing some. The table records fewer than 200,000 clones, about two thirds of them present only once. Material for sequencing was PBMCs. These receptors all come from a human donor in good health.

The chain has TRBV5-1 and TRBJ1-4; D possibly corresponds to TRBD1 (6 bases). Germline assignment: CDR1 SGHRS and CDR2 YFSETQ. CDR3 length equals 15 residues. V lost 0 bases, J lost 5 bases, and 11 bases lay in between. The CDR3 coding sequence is TGCGCCAGCAGCTTGGGCCAGGGGCTAAATGAAAAACTGTTTTTT. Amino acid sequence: CASSLGQGLNEKLFF.

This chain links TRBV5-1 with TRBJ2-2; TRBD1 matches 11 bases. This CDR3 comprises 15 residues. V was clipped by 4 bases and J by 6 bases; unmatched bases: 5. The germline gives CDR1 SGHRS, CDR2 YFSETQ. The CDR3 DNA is TGCGCCAGCAGCAACGGACAGGGGGCTTCCGGGGAGCTGTTTTTT. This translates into CASSNGQGASGELFF.